A selection of T cell receptor beta chains follows, all from one sample in a study of T cell responses to AZD1222 COVID-19 vaccine. Clones were read by immunoSEQ multiplex PCR, and TCRdb kept only the in-frame ones, dropping some. The profile shows 80,000 to 100,000 clones, roughly 90% of them singletons. The sequencing here drew on peripheral blood, taken on day 0 of AZD1222 vaccination. Source of these receptors: an adult in good health. The CDR3 runs from the conserved cysteine through the conserved F or W. The D gene is left open where the match is weak. Not every row has a clone size; where given, it reads once, few, many or a size class.

j_gene | v_gene | d_gene | abundance | CDR3nt | CDR3aa
TRBJ2-7 | TRBV5-1 | - | - | TGCGCCAGCACCCTTGATGGGGGTATCTACGAGCAGTACTTC | CASTLDGGIYEQYF
TRBJ1-1 | TRBV4-3 | - | few | TGCGCCAGCAGCCAAGTCGGGGCGGGAACTGAAGCTTTCTTT | CASSQVGAGTEAFF
TRBJ1-2 | TRBV9 | - | - | TGTGCCAGCAGCGTAGATCGGGGAGCCTATGGCTACACCTTC | CASSVDRGAYGYTF
TRBJ2-7 | TRBV4-1 | TRBD2 | - | TGCGCCAGCAGCCAAGATTGGGCTAGCGGGGCAGAGCAGTACTTC | CASSQDWASGAEQYF
TRBJ1-5 | TRBV24-1 | TRBD1 | - | TGTGCCACCAGTGATGGACAGGGAAGGGTCCAGCCCCAGCATTTT | CATSDGQGRVQPQHF
TRBJ2-7 | TRBV14 | TRBD1 | - | TGTGCCAGCGGACAGGGGCGCTACGAGCAGTACTTC | CASGQGRYEQYF
TRBJ1-5 | TRBV6-1 | - | few | TGTGCCAGCAGTGATCTGTGGGGGTACAATCAGCCCCAGCATTTT | CASSDLWGYNQPQHF
TRBJ1-2 | TRBV7-3 | TRBD1 | - | TGTGCCAGCAGCTTAACGGGACAGGGTCGAGGCTACACCTTC | CASSLTGQGRGYTF
TRBJ2-2 | TRBV5-4 | TRBD1 | once | TGTGCCAGCAGCCCGGACAGGGTAACGGCCGGGGAGCTGTTTTTT | CASSPDRVTAGELFF
TRBJ1-1 | TRBV5-4 | - | few | TGTGCCAGCAGCTTGGGATTACAGGGTGAAGCTTTCTTT | CASSLGLQGEAFF
TRBJ1-3 | TRBV19 | TRBD1 | few | TGTGCCAGTATTCGGGACAGGGAAGCTGGAAACACCATATATTTT | CASIRDREAGNTIYF
TRBJ2-3 | TRBV4-2 | - | once | TGTGCCAGCAGCCAACACCTAGGGGGAGGCACAGATACGCAGTATTTT | CASSQHLGGGTDTQYF
TRBJ2-5 | TRBV3-1/TRBV3-2 | TRBD1 | once | TGTGCCAGCAGCCCTATAGACAGGGCCGGGACCCAGTACTTC | CASSPIDRAGTQYF
TRBJ2-4 | TRBV24-1 | TRBD1 | - | TGTGCCACCAGTGATTTGCCGGGACAGGGTAATGGGCCCAAAAACATTCAGTACTTC | CATSDLPGQGNGPKNIQYF
TRBJ2-1 | TRBV7-2 | TRBD1 | - | TGTGCCAGCAGTTCGACCAGACAGGGACGTCTAAATGAGCAGTTCTTC | CASSSTRQGRLNEQFF
TRBJ1-5 | TRBV30 | - | - | TGTGCCTGGAAACTCGGGGGGGAGGGCAATCAGCCCCAGCATTTT | CAWKLGGEGNQPQHF
TRBJ2-2 | TRBV6-5 | - | - | TGTGCCACCTCAGGGGTTCAGAACACCGGGGAGCTGTTTTTT | CATSGVQNTGELFF
TRBJ1-1 | TRBV6-5 | - | - | TGTGCCAGCAGTTACCTGGGAGTGAACACTGAAGCTTTCTTT | CASSYLGVNTEAFF
TRBJ1-6 | TRBV5-4 | TRBD1 | - | TGTGCCAGCTCCCCTGGCCAAGGGGGCGATTATAATTCACCCCTCCACTTT | CASSPGQGGDYNSPLHF
TRBJ2-5 | TRBV7-2 | - | once | TGTGCCAGCAGCACAGACAGTGAACAAGAGACCCAGTACTTC | CASSTDSEQETQYF